What follows are 28 T cell receptor beta chains derived from one specimen sequenced in a study of regulatory T cells in long-lasting Graves disease. iRepertoire HTBI primers and Arm-PCR of CDR3 regions built TCR beta libraries. TCRdb reanalysed the multiplex PCR reads using MiXCR and keeps one entry per CDR3 protein. The table includes 400,000 or so distinct CDR3 sequences, roughly 20% detected once. Described time point: persistent/refractory GD, antithyroid drugs over 5 years with positive TRAb. After RNA was extracted from PBMCs, the TCR library was made from it. The sequencing here drew on peripheral blood mononuclear cells (PBMCs), taken when the disease was refractory, from a patient treated with antithyroid drugs. The source is a female donor with Graves disease.

This chain links TRBV6-4 with TRBJ1-2; TRBD1 is a possible D gene (6 bases). The CDR3 spans 14 residues. Germline CDR1 and CDR2: MRHNA and SNTAGT. Deletions cut 5 bases from V and 4 bases from J, with 14 bases between. The CDR3 DNA is TGTGCCAGCAGTCAAACAGGGTCGAGCTATGGCTACACCTTC. Its translation is CASSQTGSSYGYTF.

The rearrangement links TRBV7-2 to TRBJ2-5; D could derive from TRBD1 or TRBD2 (5 bases each). The V end lost 1 base, the J end lost 0 bases, and 18 bases lay between the germline ends. Germline loops: CDR1 SGHTA, CDR2 FQGNSA. This CDR3 contains 18 residues. CDR3 region: CASSLGHGKGQYQETQYF. CDR3 sequence (DNA): TGTGCCAGCAGCTTAGGTCACGGGAAGGGGCAGTACCAAGAGACCCAGTACTTC.

V is TRBV29-1 and J is TRBJ1-3; D is unclear. Deletions cut 7 bases from V and 11 bases from J, with 15 bases between. Germline V gene data show CDR1 as SQVTM and CDR2 as ANQGSEA. The length of the CDR3 is 11 residues. The CDR3: CSAAEGAAIYF. CDR3 nucleotide sequence: TGCAGCGCCGCGGAGGGAGCCGCCATATATTTT.

This clonotype was detected ten times or more. At one boundary the junction diverges from the germline segment, which might be a read error. The chain uses TRBV12-3 or TRBV12-4 and TRBJ1-3, with 8 bases identical to TRBD1. The CDR3 consists of 13 residues. In nucleotides, the CDR3 is TGTGCCAGCAGTTTAATCGTCGGACAGGGATTGGATTTT. Amino acids: CASSLIVGQGLDF.

This clonotype has just a few counts. This CDR3 is CASSVWGDPKQAFF. Here the CDR3 DNA reads TGTGCCAGCAGCGTATGGGGGGACCCGAAGCAAGCTTTCTTT. The chain carries TRBV9 and TRBJ1-1; D possibly corresponds to TRBD1 (5 bases). With 1 base removed from V and 9 bases from J, the gap between germline ends came to 16 bases. CDR3 length equals 14 residues. Germline V gene lookup returns CDR1 SGDLS and CDR2 YYNGEE.

This clonotype was observed a few times. The chain joins TRBV20-1 to TRBJ2-7; 7 bases fit TRBD2. Germline assignment: CDR1 DFQATT and CDR2 SNEGSKA (reference sequence). The CDR3 sequence is 15 residues long. Trimming at V came to 0 bases and at J to 0 bases, leaving 5 bases not matched to a gene. CDR3 amino acids: CSARDLRGGSYEQYF. The CDR3 nucleotides read TGCAGTGCTAGAGATCTGCGCGGGGGCTCCTACGAGCAGTACTTC.

This clonotype was seen repeatedly, ten times or more. The rearrangement joins TRBV6-5 to TRBJ2-5; D may be TRBD1 (5 bases). Trimming took off 2 bases at V and 2 bases at J, with 12 bases between the two ends. Germline V gene lookup returns CDR1 MNHEY and CDR2 SVGAGI. This CDR3 region has 15 residues. In DNA form, the CDR3 reads TGTGCCAGCAGTTACCCGAGTGACAGACAAGAGACCCAGTACTTC. This gives the protein CASSYPSDRQETQYF.

This clonotype was seen ten or more times. CDR3 in amino acids: CASTGTTQETQYF. CDR3 DNA sequence: TGTGCCAGCACCGGGACTACCCAAGAGACCCAGTACTTC. The chain couples TRBV2 to TRBJ2-5, with 7 nucleotides matching TRBD2. CDR1 and CDR2 from the germline V gene are SNHLY and FYNNEI. The CDR3 has 13 residues. Losses at the gene ends were 7 bases for V and 1 base for J; bases not matched to a gene: 3. Together with reference TRBV2 and TRBJ2-5, the CDR3 gives the full variable domain: EPEVTQTPSHQVTQMGQEVILRCVPISNHLYFYWYRQILGQKVEFLVSFYNNEISEKSEIFDDQFSVERPDGSNFTLKIRSTKLEDSAMYFCASTGTTQETQYFGPGTRLLVL.

Of note for this clonotype: The junction departs from germline at one end; a sequencing error may be responsible. The chain couples TRBV20-1 to TRBJ2-7; a possible D gene is TRBD2 (6 bases). The CDR3 is made up of 15 amino acids. Per the germline V gene, CDR1 is DFQATT and CDR2 is SNEGSKA (reference sequence). The CDR3 nucleotides are TGCAGTGCTGGAGAGGAGGGATTCGTGTCCTACGAGCAGTACTTC. Translating it yields CSAGEEGFVSYEQYF.

About this clonotype itself: A much larger clone sits a single nucleotide away, making a read error possible. The J gene is TRBJ2-7, the V gene TRBV30; TRBD1 aligns across 9 bases. CDR1 is GTSNPN and CDR2 is SVGIG in the germline V gene (reference sequence). There are 13 residues in the CDR3. CDR3 amino acids: CAWSTGGNYEQCF. In DNA form, the CDR3 reads TGTGCCTGGTCGACAGGGGGAAACTACGAGCAGTGCTTC.

The table lists this clonotype with a few counts. The chain employs TRBV10-3 and TRBJ2-5; no clear D gene. The CDR3 loop spans 12 amino acids. Germline V CDR1 and CDR2: ENHRY, SYGVKD. Trimming cost V 8 bases and J 4 bases, with 11 bases left between them. The CDR3 DNA follows: TGTGCCATCGGGCCGGGTTCAGAGACCCAGTACTTC. Protein: CAIGPGSETQYF.

The chain carries TRBV6-1 and TRBJ2-2, with 10 bases lining up with TRBD2. The V gene's germline CDR1 is MNHNS and CDR2 SASEGT. This CDR3 has 16 residues. After removal of 6 bases from V and 9 bases from J, the junction contained 13 bases not matched to a gene. The CDR3 loop is CASRPRSSGGVWELFF. In DNA form, the CDR3 reads TGTGCCAGCAGACCCAGATCTAGCGGGGGAGTATGGGAGCTGTTTTTT.

In its sample, this clonotype was seen many times. The chain recombines TRBV6-5 with TRBJ2-5; D is unresolved. Trimming took off 4 bases at V and 3 bases at J, with 6 bases between the two ends. CDR3 length: 12 residues. Per the germline V gene, CDR1 is MNHEY and CDR2 is SVGAGI. The CDR3 DNA sequence: TGTGCCAGCAGTTTTACGGAAGAGACCCAGTACTTC. Its protein is CASSFTEETQYF.

The V and J genes are TRBV28 and TRBJ2-7; D unresolved. Germline V gives CDR1 MDHEN, CDR2 SYDVKM. This CDR3 is built from 15 residues. V lost 5 bases to trimming and J lost 0 bases, with 14 bases between them. CDR3 in DNA: TGTGCCAGCAGTCCAACCCCCCCGATCTCCTACGAGCAGTACTTC. Translating it yields CASSPTPPISYEQYF.

This clonotype has at least ten counts. The CDR3 nucleotides are TGTGCCAGCGCGCAGGGTGGTGGGTGGGGGCAGTACTTC. Translated, it gives CASAQGGGWGQYF. The gene calls are TRBV28 and TRBJ2-7, with D tentatively TRBD1 (5 bases). Germline loops: CDR1 MDHEN, CDR2 SYDVKM. V was cut by 8 bases and J by 9 bases, with 20 bases left in between. This CDR3 is 13 amino acids long. Full variable domain (missing parts from reference TRBV28 and TRBJ2-7): DVKVTQSSRYLVKRTGEKVFLECVQDMDHENMFWYRQDPGLGLRLIYFSYDVKMKEKGDIPEGYSVSREKKERFSLILESASTNQTSMYLCASAQGGGWGQYFGPGTRLTVT.

There are many counts of this clonotype. The V gene is TRBV2, the J gene TRBJ2-7; possibly TRBD1 or TRBD2 for D (6 bases each). The length of the CDR3 is 13 residues. Between the trimmed V and J ends, which lost 6 bases and 4 bases, there was a span of 13 bases. Germline V CDR1 and CDR2: SNHLY, FYNNEI. The CDR3 loop reads CASRSGAVYEQYF. The CDR3 region has the DNA TGTGCCAGCAGGTCGGGGGCTGTGTACGAGCAGTACTTC.

This clonotype was detected ten times or more. The chain links TRBV28 to TRBJ1-5, with D unresolved. CDR3 size: 15 residues. CDR1 and CDR2 from the germline V gene are MDHEN and SYDVKM. Trimming removed 6 bases at V and 1 base at J, with 13 bases between. The CDR3 loop reads CASSITLSSNQPQHF. CDR3 DNA sequence: TGTGCCAGCAGCATCACCCTAAGCAGCAATCAGCCCCAGCATTTT. The full variable domain, in which reference TRBV28 and TRBJ1-5 provide the parts outside the CDR3, is DVKVTQSSRYLVKRTGEKVFLECVQDMDHENMFWYRQDPGLGLRLIYFSYDVKMKEKGDIPEGYSVSREKKERFSLILESASTNQTSMYLCASSITLSSNQPQHFGDGTRLSIL.

Ten or more counts support this clonotype. The chain combines TRBV6-1 with TRBJ2-2, with 7 bases matching TRBD2. Losses at the gene ends were 4 bases for V and 3 bases for J; bases not matched to a gene: 5. CDR1 is MNHNS, CDR2 SASEGT, per germline. The CDR3 loop spans 15 amino acids. The CDR3 loop is CASSATSLDTGELFF. The CDR3 region has the DNA TGTGCCAGCAGTGCGACTAGCTTGGACACCGGGGAGCTGTTTTTT.

This clonotype was picked up many times. J is TRBJ2-3 and V is TRBV7-3; 14 bases align to TRBD2. Germline V lookup: CDR1 SGHTA, CDR2 FQGTGA. The CDR3 is 15 residues long. V dropped 5 bases and J dropped 4; count of bases not matched to a gene: 2. Here the CDR3 DNA reads TGTGCCAGCAGCCCGACTAGCGGGAGGGCAGATACGCAGTATTTT. Encoded protein: CASSPTSGRADTQYF.

For this clonotype: Likely a read error: the CDR3 ends without its conserved phenylalanine or tryptophan. The rearrangement joins TRBV28 to TRBJ2-7; TRBD2 aligns across 10 bases. Germline CDR1 is MDHEN and CDR2 is SYDVKM. Losses at the gene ends were 2 bases for V and 4 bases for J; bases not matched to a gene: 2. The CDR3 has 14 amino acids. The CDR3 DNA reads as TGTGCCAGCAGTTTAACTAGCGGGAAATACGAGCAGTACCTC. It translates to CASSLTSGKYEQYL.

The J gene is TRBJ2-7, the V gene TRBV6-2 or TRBV6-3; D is possibly TRBD2 (5 bases). From germline, CDR1 is MNHEY and CDR2 SVGEGT. The CDR3 loop spans 15 amino acids. V lost 8 bases and J 3 bases, leaving 20 bases between the germline ends. The CDR3 loop is CASGELRAYLYEQYF. The CDR3 DNA reads as TGTGCCAGCGGTGAATTGAGGGCCTACCTCTACGAGCAGTACTTC.

Many counts were recorded for this clonotype. The CDR3: CASSDNPDRGREEQYF. In nucleotides, the CDR3 is TGTGCCAGCAGCGACAATCCGGACAGGGGGCGAGAAGAGCAGTACTTC. The V call is TRBV2, the J call TRBJ2-7, with TRBD1 matching over 11 bases. J was trimmed by 7 bases and V by 6 bases; bases with no gene match: 14. This CDR3 is 16 amino acids long. Germline V gene lookup returns CDR1 SNHLY and CDR2 FYNNEI.

This clonotype was seen ten or more times. The gene calls are TRBV28 and TRBJ2-5, with a tentative D call TRBD2 (6 bases). V gave up 1 base and J gave up 5 bases, with 17 bases separating them. Per germline, CDR1 MDHEN and CDR2 SYDVKM. CDR3 length equals 16 residues. The CDR3 region has the DNA TGTGCCAGCAGTTTATTACTCGGAGGGAGTGGCGAGACCCAGTACTTC. It translates to CASSLLLGGSGETQYF.

This clonotype was counted between two and nine times. CDR3: CASSTFTPARQAKGEAFF. In nucleotides, the CDR3 is TGTGCCAGTAGTACTTTCACCCCCGCAAGACAGGCGAAGGGTGAAGCTTTCTTT. The chain recombines TRBV19 with TRBJ1-1; D may be TRBD1 (6 bases). The V gene lost 4 bases and the J gene lost 7 bases, with 28 bases spanning the gap. The germline V gene has CDR1 LNHDA and CDR2 SQIVND (reference sequence). There are 18 residues in the CDR3.

This clonotype was detected many times. The CDR3 region is CASSFLRLNQPQHF. In DNA form, the CDR3 reads TGTGCCAGCAGTTTTTTAAGGCTCAATCAGCCCCAGCATTTT. V usage is TRBV28 and J usage is TRBJ1-5; the D is unclear. CDR3 length equals 14 residues. Trimming shortened V by 3 bases and J by 3 bases, and 9 bases separated the two germline ends. Germline CDR1 MDHEN, CDR2 SYDVKM.

The CDR3 protein is CASSFRSGSPAYEQYF. In DNA, the CDR3 is TGTGCCAGCAGCTTTCGTAGCGGGAGTCCTGCCTACGAGCAGTACTTC. The rearrangement links TRBV7-2 to TRBJ2-7, with 9 bases matching TRBD2. The CDR3 covers 16 residues. Trimming removed 3 bases from V and 2 bases from J; junction bases left unmatched: 8. CDR1 is SGHTA, CDR2 FQGNSA, per germline.

This clonotype was detected only a few times. The rearrangement joins TRBV5-1 to TRBJ1-5; the D is unclear. Germline V lookup: CDR1 SGHRS, CDR2 YFSETQ. The ends were cut back, 0 bases at V and 7 bases at J, with 8 bases in the middle. This CDR3 has 13 residues. CDR3 sequence: CASSLGSGQPQHF. The CDR3 DNA follows: TGCGCCAGCAGCTTGGGGTCCGGGCAGCCCCAGCATTTT.

The chain carries TRBV28 and TRBJ2-2; 7 bases match TRBD1. Per germline, CDR1 MDHEN and CDR2 SYDVKM. The CDR3 sequence is 15 residues long. Unmatched junction bases numbered 9, after V lost 10 bases and J lost 1 base. CDR3 sequence (DNA): TGTGCCACCAAAGCCGGGGACAGGAACACCGGGGAGCTGTTTTTT. It codes for CATKAGDRNTGELFF.